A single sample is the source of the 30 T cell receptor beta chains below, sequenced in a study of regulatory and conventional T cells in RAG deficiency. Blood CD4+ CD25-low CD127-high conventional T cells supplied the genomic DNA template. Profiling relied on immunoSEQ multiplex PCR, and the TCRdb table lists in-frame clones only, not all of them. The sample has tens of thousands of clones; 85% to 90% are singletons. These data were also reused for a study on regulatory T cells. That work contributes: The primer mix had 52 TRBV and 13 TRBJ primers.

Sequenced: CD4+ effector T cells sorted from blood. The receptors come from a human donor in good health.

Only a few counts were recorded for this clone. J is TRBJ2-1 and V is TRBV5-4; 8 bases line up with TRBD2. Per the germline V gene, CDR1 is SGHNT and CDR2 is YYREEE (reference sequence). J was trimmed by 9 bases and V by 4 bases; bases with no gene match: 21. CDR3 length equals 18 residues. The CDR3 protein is CASSLGRASGRAGGEQFF. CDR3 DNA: TGTGCCAGCAGCCTGGGCCGGGCGAGCGGGAGAGCCGGGGGTGAGCAGTTCTTC.

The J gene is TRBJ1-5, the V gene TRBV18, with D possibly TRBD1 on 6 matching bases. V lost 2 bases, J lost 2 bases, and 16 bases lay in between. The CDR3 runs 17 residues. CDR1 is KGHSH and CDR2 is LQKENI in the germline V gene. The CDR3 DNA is TGTGCCAGCTCACCAAACCGGGGGCAAGATCGCAATCAGCCCCAGCATTTT. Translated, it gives CASSPNRGQDRNQPQHF.

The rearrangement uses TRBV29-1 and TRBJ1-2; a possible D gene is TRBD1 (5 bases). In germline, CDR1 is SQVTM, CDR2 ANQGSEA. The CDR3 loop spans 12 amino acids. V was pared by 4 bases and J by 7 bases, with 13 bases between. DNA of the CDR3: TGCAGCGTTGGGTTCGGGGACGGTGGCTACACCTTC. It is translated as CSVGFGDGGYTF.

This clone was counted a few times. The CDR3 region has the DNA TGTGCCAGCAGTTACTCGAATACGGTCCATTCACCCCTCCACTTT. It specifies CASSYSNTVHSPLHF. This chain uses TRBV6-5 with TRBJ1-6; D is undetermined. Germline values: CDR1 MNHEY, CDR2 SVGAGI. V was shortened by 0 bases and J by 8 bases, with 11 bases between the two germline ends. CDR3 length: 15 amino acids.

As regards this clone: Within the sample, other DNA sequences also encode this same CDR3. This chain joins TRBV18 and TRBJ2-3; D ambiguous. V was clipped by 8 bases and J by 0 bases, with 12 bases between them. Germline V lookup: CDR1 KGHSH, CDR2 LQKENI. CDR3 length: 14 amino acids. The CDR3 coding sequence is TGTGCCAGCCGCAGGAGATCTAGCACAGATACGCAGTATTTT. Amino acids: CASRRRSSTDTQYF.

CDR3 amino acids: CASSYEAGSEQYF. The DNA of the CDR3 is TGTGCCAGCAGTTACGAAGCAGGGAGCGAGCAGTACTTC. V usage is TRBV6-5 and J usage is TRBJ2-7, with D perhaps matching TRBD1 or TRBD2 (5 bases each). Per germline, CDR1 MNHEY and CDR2 SVGAGI. V lost 2 bases to trimming and J lost 6 bases, with 11 bases between them. This CDR3 is built from 13 residues.

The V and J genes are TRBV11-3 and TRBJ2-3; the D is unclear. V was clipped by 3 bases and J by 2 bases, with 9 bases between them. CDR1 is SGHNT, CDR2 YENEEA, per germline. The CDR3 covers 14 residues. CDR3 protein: CASSLSTTTDTQYF. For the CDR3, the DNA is TGTGCCAGCAGCTTGTCAACGACCACAGATACGCAGTATTTT.

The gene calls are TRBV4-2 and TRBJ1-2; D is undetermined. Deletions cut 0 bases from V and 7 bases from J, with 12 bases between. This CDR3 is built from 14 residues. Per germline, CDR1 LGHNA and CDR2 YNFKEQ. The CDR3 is CASSQDLAYPGYTF. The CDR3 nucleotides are TGTGCCAGCAGCCAAGATCTGGCTTACCCTGGCTACACCTTC.

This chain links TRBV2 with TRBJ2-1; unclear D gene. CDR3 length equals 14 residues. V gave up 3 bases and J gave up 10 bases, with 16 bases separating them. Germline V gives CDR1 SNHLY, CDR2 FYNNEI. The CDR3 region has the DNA TGTGCCAGCAGTGACTCTGCAGGCAAAGGGGAGCAGTTCTTC. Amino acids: CASSDSAGKGEQFF.

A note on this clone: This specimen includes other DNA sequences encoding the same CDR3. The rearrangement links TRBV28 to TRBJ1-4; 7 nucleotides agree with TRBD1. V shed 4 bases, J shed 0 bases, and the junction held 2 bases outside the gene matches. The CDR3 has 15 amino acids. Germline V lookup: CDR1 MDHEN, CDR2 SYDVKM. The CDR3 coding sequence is TGTGCCAGCAGTTCAGGGGGGACAACTAATGAAAAACTGTTTTTT. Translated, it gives CASSSGGTTNEKLFF.

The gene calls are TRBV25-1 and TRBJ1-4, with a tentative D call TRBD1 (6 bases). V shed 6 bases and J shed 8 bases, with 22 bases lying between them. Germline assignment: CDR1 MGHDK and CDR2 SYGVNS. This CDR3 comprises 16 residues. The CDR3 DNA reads TGTGCCAGCAGCCGAACGGGGACACGAAGTGGGGAAAAACTGTTTTTT. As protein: CASSRTGTRSGEKLFF.

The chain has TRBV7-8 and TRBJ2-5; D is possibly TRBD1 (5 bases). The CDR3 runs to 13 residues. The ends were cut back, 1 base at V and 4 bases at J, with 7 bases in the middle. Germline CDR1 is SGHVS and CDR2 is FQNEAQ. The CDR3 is CASSLVGRETQYF. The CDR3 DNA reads TGTGCCAGCAGCTTAGTGGGGCGAGAGACCCAGTACTTC.

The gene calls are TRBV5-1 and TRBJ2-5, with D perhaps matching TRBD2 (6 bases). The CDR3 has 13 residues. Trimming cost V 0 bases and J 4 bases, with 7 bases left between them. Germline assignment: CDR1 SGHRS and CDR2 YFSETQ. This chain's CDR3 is CASSLAGGETQYF. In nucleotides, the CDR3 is TGCGCCAGCAGCTTGGCCGGGGGAGAGACCCAGTACTTC.

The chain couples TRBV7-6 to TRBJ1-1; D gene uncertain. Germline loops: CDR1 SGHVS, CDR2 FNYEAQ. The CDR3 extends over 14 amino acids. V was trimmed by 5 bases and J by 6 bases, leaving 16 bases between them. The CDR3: CASSETGKAAEAFF. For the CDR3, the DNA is TGTGCCAGCAGCGAAACGGGGAAGGCGGCTGAAGCTTTCTTT. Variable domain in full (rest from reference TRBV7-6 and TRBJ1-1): GAGVSQSPRYKVTKRGQDVALRCDPISGHVSLYWYRQALGQGPEFLTYFNYEAQQDKSGLPNDRFSAERPEGSISTLTIQRTEQRDSAMYRCASSETGKAAEAFFGQGTRLTVV.

In nucleotides, the CDR3 is TGCGCCAGCAGTGAGCCCCGTAGGGGTGAGCAGTTCTTC. Amino acids: CASSEPRRGEQFF. The V and J genes are TRBV10-1 and TRBJ2-1; weak D call: TRBD1 (5 bases). This CDR3 has 13 amino acids. Trimming removed 2 bases at V and 9 bases at J, with 11 bases between. The V gene's germline CDR1 is WNHNN and CDR2 SYGVQD (reference sequence).

The CDR3 is CASRTQTGNQETQYF. The CDR3 DNA reads TGTGCCAGCAGGACCCAGACAGGGAACCAAGAGACCCAGTACTTC. V usage is TRBV7-8 and J usage is TRBJ2-5; 7 nucleotides agree with TRBD1. Trimming cost V 6 bases and J 0 bases; bases outside gene matches: 7. CDR1 is SGHVS and CDR2 is FQNEAQ in the germline V gene. The CDR3 has 15 amino acids.

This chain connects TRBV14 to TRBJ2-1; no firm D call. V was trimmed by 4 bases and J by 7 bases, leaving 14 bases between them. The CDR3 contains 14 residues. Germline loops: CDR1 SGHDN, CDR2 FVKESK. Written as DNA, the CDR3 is TGTGCCAGCAGCCGGCCTAGATACCTGAATGAGCAGTTCTTC. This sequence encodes CASSRPRYLNEQFF.

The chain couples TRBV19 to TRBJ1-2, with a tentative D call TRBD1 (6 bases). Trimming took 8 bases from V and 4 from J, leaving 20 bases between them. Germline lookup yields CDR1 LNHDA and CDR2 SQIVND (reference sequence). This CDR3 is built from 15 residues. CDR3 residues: CASSIDQSQGYGYTF. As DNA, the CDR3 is TGTGCCAGTTCTATTGACCAATCACAGGGCTATGGCTACACCTTC.

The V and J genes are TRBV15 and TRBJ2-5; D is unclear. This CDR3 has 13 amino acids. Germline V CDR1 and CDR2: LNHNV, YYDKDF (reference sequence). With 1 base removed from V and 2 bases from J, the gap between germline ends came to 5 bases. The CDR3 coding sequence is TGTGCCACCAGCAGAGGACGACAAGAGACCCAGTACTTC. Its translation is CATSRGRQETQYF.

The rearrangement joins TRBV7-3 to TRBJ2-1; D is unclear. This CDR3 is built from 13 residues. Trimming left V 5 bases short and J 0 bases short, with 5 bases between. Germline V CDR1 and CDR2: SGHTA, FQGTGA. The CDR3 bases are TGTGCCAGCAGCAGTACCTCCTACAATGAGCAGTTCTTC. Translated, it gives CASSSTSYNEQFF.

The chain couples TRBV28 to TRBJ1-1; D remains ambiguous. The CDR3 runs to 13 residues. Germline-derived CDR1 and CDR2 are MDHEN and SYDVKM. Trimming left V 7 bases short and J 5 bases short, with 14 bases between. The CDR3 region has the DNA TGTGCCAGCAATGGGCGTTTGGAGACTGAAGCTTTCTTT. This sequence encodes CASNGRLETEAFF.

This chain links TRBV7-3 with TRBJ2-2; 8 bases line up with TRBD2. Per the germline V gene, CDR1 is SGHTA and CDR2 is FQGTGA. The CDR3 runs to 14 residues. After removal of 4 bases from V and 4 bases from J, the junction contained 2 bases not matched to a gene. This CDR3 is CASSSAGGTGELFF. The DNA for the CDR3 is TGTGCCAGCAGCTCTGCGGGAGGCACCGGGGAGCTGTTTTTT.

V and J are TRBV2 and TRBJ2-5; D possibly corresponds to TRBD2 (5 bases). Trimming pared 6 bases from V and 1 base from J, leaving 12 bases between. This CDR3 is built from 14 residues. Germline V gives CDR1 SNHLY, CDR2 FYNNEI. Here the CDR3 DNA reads TGTGCCAGCAGAAAGGACTCTATCCAAGAGACCCAGTACTTC. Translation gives CASRKDSIQETQYF.

The DNA for the CDR3 is TGTGCCAGCAGCCCAAGATGGGACGGTGGCGGCTACACCTTC. The encoded protein is CASSPRWDGGGYTF. The rearrangement joins TRBV6-5 to TRBJ1-2; TRBD1 might be the D (5 bases). The V end lost 6 bases, the J end lost 8 bases, and 19 bases lay between the germline ends. The CDR3 contains 14 residues. The germline V gene encodes CDR1 MNHEY and CDR2 SVGAGI.

CDR3 residues: CASSQDTRTAIYGYTF. CDR3 nucleotide sequence: TGCGCCAGCAGCCAAGATACACGGACAGCTATTTATGGCTACACCTTC. The chain employs TRBV4-1 and TRBJ1-2; D perhaps matches TRBD1 (6 bases). The CDR3 has 16 amino acids. The V end lost 0 bases, the J end lost 5 bases, and 16 bases lay between the germline ends. Looked up from germline, CDR1 is MGHRA and CDR2 is YSYEKL.

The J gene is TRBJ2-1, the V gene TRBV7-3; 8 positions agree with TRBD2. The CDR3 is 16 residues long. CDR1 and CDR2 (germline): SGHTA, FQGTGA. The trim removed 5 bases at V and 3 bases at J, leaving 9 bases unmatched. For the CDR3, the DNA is TGTGCCAGCAGCCCGAAACCGGGACTAGTCTACAATGAGCAGTTCTTC. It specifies CASSPKPGLVYNEQFF.

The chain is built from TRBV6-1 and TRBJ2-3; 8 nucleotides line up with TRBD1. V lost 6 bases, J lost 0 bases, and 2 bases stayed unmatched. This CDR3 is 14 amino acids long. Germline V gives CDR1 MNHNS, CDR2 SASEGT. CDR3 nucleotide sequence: TGTGCCAGCAGCCGACAGGGGAGCACAGATACGCAGTATTTT. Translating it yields CASSRQGSTDTQYF.

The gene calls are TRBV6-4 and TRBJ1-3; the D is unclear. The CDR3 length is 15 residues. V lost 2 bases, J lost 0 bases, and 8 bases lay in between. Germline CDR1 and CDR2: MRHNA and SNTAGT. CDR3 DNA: TGTGCCAGCAGTGACAGGTGGATCTCTGGAAACACCATATATTTT. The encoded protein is CASSDRWISGNTIYF.

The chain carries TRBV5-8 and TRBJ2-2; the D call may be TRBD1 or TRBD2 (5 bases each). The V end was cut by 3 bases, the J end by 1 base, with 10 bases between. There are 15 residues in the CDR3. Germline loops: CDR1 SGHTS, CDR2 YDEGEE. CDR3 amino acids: CASSSGTVNTGELFF. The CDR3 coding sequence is TGTGCCAGCAGCTCCGGGACGGTGAACACCGGGGAGCTGTTTTTT.

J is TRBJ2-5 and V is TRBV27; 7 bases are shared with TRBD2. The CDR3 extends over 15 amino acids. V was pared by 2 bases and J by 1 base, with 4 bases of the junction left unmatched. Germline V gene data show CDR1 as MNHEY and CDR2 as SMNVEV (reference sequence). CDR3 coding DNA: TGTGCCAGCAGTTTACAGGGACTACGCCAAGAGACCCAGTACTTC. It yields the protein CASSLQGLRQETQYF.